This TCR beta chain was sequenced in a study of Graves' ophthalmopathy and Graves' hyperthyroidism (dated 2018 in TCRdb). Broadly, across the study: Peripheral blood samples were taken at the time of initial diagnosis, before any treatment was given. TCR beta repertoire signatures were used to distinguish Graves' ophthalmopathy from Graves' hyperthyroidism and to predict progression to ophthalmopathy. In total, 135 blood samples were TCR-sequenced: fewer than 50 ophthalmopathy, roughly 77 hyperthyroidism and about 17 hyperthyroidism-to-ophthalmopathy patients. A discovery set of 100 patients (approximately 45 ophthalmopathy, 57 stable hyperthyroidism) was enrolled to explore V-J signatures distinguishing ophthalmopathy from hyperthyroidism. The independent validation cohort included approximately 19 hyperthyroidism patients plus 17 patients who later progressed from hyperthyroidism to ophthalmopathy. In a handful of hyperthyroidism patients, the T-cell repertoire of thyroid tissue was compared with the T-cell repertoire of blood. Following sampling, methimazole starting at 30 mg daily was administered to hyperthyroidism patients, and high-dose intravenous methylprednisolone was administered to ophthalmopathy patients. The roughly 100 discovery patients were divided at random into training and test sets in a 7:3 ratio.

For repertoire sequencing, the TCR beta CDR3 regions were amplified from RNA transcripts. The first round was an RT-PCR using HTBI primers with the Qiagen OneStep RT-PCR kit, and this first round was followed by a second-round multiplex PCR, then size selection and purification. The libraries underwent paired-end sequencing with 100 bp reads on an Illumina HiSeq2000. On the study's bioinformatics: SOAPnuke was used to process the reads, removing any read that contained adapters or uncalled bases, had a mean Phred below 15, or lacked an exact match to the constant primer or identifier. COPE v1.2.5 was used to merge high-quality paired reads. Unique nucleotide sequences were defined as clonotypes and aligned to IMGT TRB V, D and J references using MiTCR v1.1. The analysis was limited to V-J combinations with a frequency above 0.0001, which together covered 98% to 99.2% of repertoires. For each V-J combination, a TCR clonal expansion and chaos score was defined as the ratio of F50 clonal expansion to chaos observed in the TCRdist matrix. Welch's t-statistics and random forest were used to reduce features to 13 V-J combinations, which were fed into a naive Bayes classifier. Thyroid-blood repertoire similarity was quantified with the Morisita-Horn index. TCRdb reprocessing: public reads trimmed at Q25 with fastp, clones called with MiXCR, in-frame beta chains kept. Under each unique CDR3 protein, matching rows form one entry showing the most common genes and DNA. These V and J calls rely on TCRdb rather than the paper's analysis. Within this sample are 200,000 to 250,000 distinct CDR3 sequences, with about a fifth of them counted one time only. The top ten clones comprise approximately 40% of the sample.

V is shortened by 8 bases, J by 0 bases, and the region joining them spans 10 bases. Counted from cysteine to phenylalanine, this CDR3 has 13 amino acids. The entry retains the CDR3 DNA only, 39 bases that are in frame from base 1. This clonotype was counted at least ten times. It has no known antigen specificity. No much larger clone exists at a distance of one base, and base qualities are not known. Ophthalmopathy patients had moderately to severely active disease, Clinical Activity Score of at least 3, NOSPECS grade of at least 4, and disease duration under 3 months. Patients with other autoimmune diseases, uncontrolled infections, pregnancy or lactation were excluded from the study. Diagnosis relied on clinical symptoms, serum thyroxine, TRAb, thyroid ultrasound and orbital computed tomography. Ficoll-Paque density gradient centrifugation was used to isolate PBMCs from about 10 ml of fresh peripheral blood. Trizol reagent was used to extract the total RNA, and its quality was then checked on an Agilent 2100 Bioanalyzer.

On the study overall, not on this receptor specifically: Sample size was not predetermined statistically, and investigators were not blinded to group allocation. Ophthalmopathy was separated from stable hyperthyroidism by the 13-signature model with more than 85% sensitivity and 81% to 84% specificity in cross-validation and with 80%/75% in the test set. In validation, the model predicted ophthalmopathy progression with about 71% sensitivity and roughly 72% specificity; some twelve predicted patients were CT-confirmed with GO in a median of roughly 6.8 months. Most expanded thyroid clonotypes with a frequency above 0.001 also appeared in blood, which suggests that blood repertoires may reflect the immune response in the thyroid.

This receptor was identified in a woman aged 45 to 65 with Graves' ophthalmopathy. Donor details come from another sample of the same person, matched by shared clones. The sample comprised peripheral blood. Recombination joined TRBV12-3 or TRBV12-4 with TRBJ1-1, with the D gene uncertain. The CDR3 amino acid sequence is: CASLPFMNTEAFF. The sequence in DNA is TGTGCCAGCCTCCCCTTCATGAACACTGAAGCTTTCTTT.